Listed here is a single T cell receptor (beta chain). The antigen remains unidentified. This sample is part of a study of OX40 agonist ivuxolimab in advanced cancers. General study points: Among the lowest peripheral clonal expansion occurred in 0.1-3.0 mg/kg partial responders.

Measured with immunoSEQ multiplex PCR; TCRdb has only the in-frame clones, and not every one. This sample has fewer than 45,000 clones, with 82% found just once. The CDR3 is made up of 12 amino acids. The chain couples TRBV21-1 to TRBJ1-1; the D call in the table, TRBD1, was not verified against the DNA. TRBV21-1 is annotated as a pseudogene. This TCR was sampled from an adult with an advanced solid tumor such as melanoma, head and neck, liver or kidney cancer. Sequenced here: CD4+ or CD8+ T cells sorted from blood, sampled in a trial of the OX40 agonist ivuxolimab. DNA for the CDR3: TGTGCCAGCAGGACAGGGAGAACTGAAGCTTTCTTT. The encoded protein is CASRTGRTEAFF.